The 17 T cell receptor beta chains presented below share a single source sample, sequenced in a study of chemoradiotherapy in HPV16-positive cancers. Sequencing was performed with immunoSEQ multiplex PCR; in TCRdb, only in-frame clones are kept and a portion is missing. The sample has 6,000 to 6,500 clones; approximately 90% are singletons. Sequencing was performed on blood, taken from a patient who underwent chemoradiotherapy. All receptors derive from a human donor with HPV-associated anogenital cancer.

The rearrangement links TRBV27 to TRBJ2-1; 7 bases match TRBD1. The CDR3 is 16 amino acids. The J segment lost 4 bases and the V segment lost 4 bases, leaving 10 bases of the junction unmatched. Germline V gene lookup returns CDR1 MNHEY and CDR2 SMNVEV (reference sequence). CDR3 nucleotide sequence: TGTGCCAGCAGTTCTTCTCCGGGACAGCCTTACAATGAGCAGTTCTTC. Protein product: CASSSSPGQPYNEQFF.

The V gene is TRBV19, the J gene TRBJ2-3; TRBD1 aligns across 8 bases. V shed 2 bases and J 6 bases; nucleotides not matched to a gene: 1. CDR1 and CDR2 from the germline V gene are LNHDA and SQIVND (reference sequence). CDR3 length: 13 amino acids. CDR3 DNA: TGTGCCAGTAGTATATCAGGGGGCGATACGCAGTATTTT. Translated, it gives CASSISGGDTQYF.

V gene TRBV7-9 combines with J gene TRBJ1-1; D is unclear. From germline, CDR1 is SEHNR and CDR2 FQNEAQ (reference sequence). V lost 5 bases and J lost 1, with 8 bases in between. The CDR3 covers 13 residues. This CDR3 is CASSLAGNTEAFF. As DNA, the CDR3 is TGTGCCAGCAGCCTCGCGGGGAACACTGAAGCTTTCTTT.

This clone is large in the sample. V usage is TRBV7-9 and J usage is TRBJ1-5; D is unclear. Germline loops: CDR1 SEHNR, CDR2 FQNEAQ (reference sequence). The CDR3 spans 16 residues. Between the trimmed V and J ends, which lost 4 bases and 1 base, there was a span of 14 bases. The CDR3 sequence is CASSSPGTDSNQPQHF. The CDR3 nucleotides read TGTGCCAGCAGCTCGCCTGGCACAGACAGCAATCAGCCCCAGCATTTT.

The J gene is TRBJ2-7, the V gene TRBV7-9, with D perhaps matching TRBD1 or TRBD2 (7 bases each). CDR1 is SEHNR and CDR2 is FQNEAQ in the germline V gene (reference sequence). Trimming shortened V by 8 bases and J by 6 bases, and 20 bases separated the two germline ends. This CDR3 comprises 14 residues. This CDR3 reads CASSSREGAIEQYF. The CDR3 nucleotides read TGTGCCAGCTCATCCAGGGAGGGGGCTATCGAGCAGTACTTC.

In its sample, this clone was seen a few times. The chain carries TRBV7-9 and TRBJ2-7, with TRBD1 matching over 11 bases. The CDR3 is made up of 16 amino acids. Trimming cost V 1 base and J 0 bases; bases outside gene matches: 2. Germline CDR1 SEHNR, CDR2 FQNEAQ (reference sequence). CDR3 sequence (DNA): TGTGCCAGCAGCTTAGTCGGACAGGGGGCCTCCTACGAGCAGTACTTC. This sequence encodes CASSLVGQGASYEQYF.

This chain joins TRBV11-3 and TRBJ1-5; 7 bases fit TRBD1. The ends lost 5 bases at V and 6 bases at J; junction bases unmatched: 4. Germline loops: CDR1 SGHNT, CDR2 YENEEA. This CDR3 contains 13 residues. As DNA, the CDR3 is TGTGCCAGCAGCAAGGGGGCAGGTCAGCCCCAGCATTTT. Translation gives CASSKGAGQPQHF.

The rearrangement joins TRBV19 to TRBJ1-1; possible D gene TRBD1, 5 bases. Germline V CDR1 and CDR2: LNHDA, SQIVND (reference sequence). The CDR3 consists of 11 residues. Trimming cost V 5 bases and J 7 bases, with 8 bases left between them. The CDR3, as DNA: TGTGCCAGTAGTTTGCAGGGTGAAGCTTTCTTT. Its translation: CASSLQGEAFF.

In nucleotides, the CDR3 is TGTGCCAGCAGTTCCCTTCCAGGGGGCTACGAGCAGTACTTC. This gives the protein CASSSLPGGYEQYF. The rearrangement joins TRBV27 to TRBJ2-5; 7 bases agree with TRBD1. With the DNA end fitting TRBJ2-7 better, the J assignment may be wrong. The CDR3 sequence is 14 residues long. Looked up from germline, CDR1 is MNHEY and CDR2 is SMNVEV (reference sequence).

This clone appeared a few times. The rearrangement uses TRBV9 and TRBJ1-1; D gene uncertain. The CDR3 is 13 residues long. CDR1 SGDLS and CDR2 YYNGEE come from the germline V gene. The V end was cut by 0 bases, the J end by 5 bases, with 8 bases between. In DNA, the CDR3 is TGTGCCAGCAGCGTAGCTACAGAGACTGAAGCTTTCTTT. Its translation is CASSVATETEAFF. The variable domain in full, completed from reference TRBV9 and TRBJ1-1, reads DSGVTQTPKHLITATGQRVTLRCSPRSGDLSVYWYQQSLDQGLQFLIQYYNGEERAKGNILERFSAQQFPDLHSELNLSSLELGDSALYFCASSVATETEAFFGQGTRLTVV.

The chain carries TRBV7-3 and TRBJ2-1, with D possibly matching TRBD2 (5 bases). CDR1 is SGHTA, CDR2 FQGTGA, per germline. V was shortened by 0 bases and J by 8 bases, with 17 bases between the two germline ends. The CDR3 extends over 16 amino acids. The CDR3 DNA follows: TGTGCCAGCAGCTTAACGACCAGTAGAGGGTTCGATGAGCAGTTCTTC. It is translated as CASSLTTSRGFDEQFF.

V usage is TRBV23-1 and J usage is TRBJ1-4; D might be TRBD1 (6 bases). TRBV23-1 counts as an open reading frame of uncertain function. V was trimmed by 3 bases and J by 8 bases, leaving 37 bases between them. This CDR3 comprises 22 residues. Here the CDR3 reads CASSQKFLLMDSWELSYEKLFF. In DNA, the CDR3 is TGCGCCAGCAGTCAGAAATTCCTTCTTATGGACAGTTGGGAACTAAGTTACGAAAAACTGTTTTTT.

In this sample, this clone turned up a few times. The chain combines TRBV27 with TRBJ1-5; 9 bases agree with TRBD1. The CDR3 covers 15 residues. Germline CDR1 and CDR2: MNHEY and SMNVEV (reference sequence). V gave up 6 bases and J gave up 2 bases; unmatched junction bases: 5. The CDR3 spells CASSQTGGGNQPQHF. The DNA of the CDR3 is TGTGCCAGCAGCCAGACAGGGGGTGGCAATCAGCCCCAGCATTTT.

The V gene is TRBV11-2, the J gene TRBJ2-7; 7 bases agree with TRBD1. This CDR3 region has 14 residues. With V trimmed by 5 bases and J by 5 bases, 9 bases remained unmatched. From germline, CDR1 is SGHAT and CDR2 FQNNGV. CDR3 protein: CASSTRQGADEQYF. The DNA for the CDR3 is TGTGCCAGCAGCACCCGACAGGGTGCTGACGAGCAGTACTTC.

The chain couples TRBV5-1 to TRBJ2-2; 7 positions match TRBD1. The CDR3 spans 15 residues. V was clipped by 3 bases and J by 1 base; unmatched bases: 3. Germline-derived CDR1 and CDR2 are SGHRS and YFSETQ. This CDR3 is CASSSRTGNTGELFF. As DNA, the CDR3 is TGCGCCAGCAGCTCCCGGACAGGGAACACCGGGGAGCTGTTTTTT.

J is TRBJ2-5 and V is TRBV18, with no clear D. This CDR3 is 13 amino acids long. Trimming took 5 bases from V and 5 from J, leaving 12 bases between them. CDR1 and CDR2 (germline): KGHSH, LQKENI. This CDR3 reads CASSSLAGETQYF. In DNA, the CDR3 is TGTGCCAGCTCATCTCTCGCTGGGGAGACCCAGTACTTC.

The chain uses TRBV28 and TRBJ1-5; TRBD1 might be the D (6 bases). With 6 bases removed from V and 11 bases from J, the gap between germline ends came to 14 bases. From germline, CDR1 is MDHEN and CDR2 SYDVKM. The CDR3 runs 12 residues. The chain's CDR3 is CASSLNDRTQHF. CDR3 sequence (DNA): TGTGCCAGCAGCCTAAATGACAGGACCCAGCATTTT. Drawing the rest from reference TRBV28 and TRBJ1-5, the complete variable domain is DVKVTQSSRYLVKRTGEKVFLECVQDMDHENMFWYRQDPGLGLRLIYFSYDVKMKEKGDIPEGYSVSREKKERFSLILESASTNQTSMYLCASSLNDRTQHFGDGTRLSIL.